This is a list of T cell receptor beta chains from one sample in a study of early T cells in non-severe SARS-CoV-2 infection. A single record per CDR3 protein comes from TCRdb applying MiXCR to the 5' RACE reads. The repertoire holds 65,000 to 90,000 distinct CDR3 sequences, with 9% to 15% as singletons. Material for sequencing was whole blood. Receptor source: an adult who was a healthcare worker with PCR-confirmed SARS-CoV-2 infection or an uninfected control (not recorded which). Each CDR3 is given with its conserved first and last residue. The D gene is left open where the match is weak. Clone size, where shown, is once, few, many, or a class for clones that have expanded.

TRBV29-1	many	TRBJ2-1	.	CSADPRQSPQGEQFF	TGCAGCGCCGACCCCCGGCAAAGTCCGCAGGGTGAGCAGTTCTTC
TRBV7-9	.	TRBJ2-5	TRBD1	CASSRTGGFETQYF	TGTGCCAGCAGCCGGACAGGAGGTTTCGAGACCCAGTACTTC
TRBV27	many	TRBJ2-5	.	CASSDRAPQETQYF	TGTGCCAGCAGTGACCGGGCTCCCCAAGAGACCCAGTACTTC
TRBV5-1	many	TRBJ2-7	.	CASSSPGTGGESSYEQYF	TGCGCCAGCAGCTCACCGGGGACCGGCGGCGAAAGCTCCTACGAGCAGTACTTC
TRBV14	few	TRBJ1-1	.	CASSQVSARSSEAFF	TGTGCCAGCAGCCAAGTCTCCGCGAGGAGCTCTGAAGCTTTCTTT
TRBV5-4	few	TRBJ1-1	.	CASSSGGKNTEAFF	TGTGCCAGCAGCTCCGGAGGGAAGAACACTGAAGCTTTCTTT
TRBV29-1	.	TRBJ2-2	.	CSVDGRGRGELFF	TGCAGCGTGGATGGCCGGGGCCGAGGGGAGCTGTTTTTT
TRBV12-2	.	TRBJ2-1	.	CASRLGMGETRTSLYNEQFF	TGTGCAAGTCGCTTAGGAATGGGTGAGACTCGGACTAGCTTGTACAATGAGCAGTTCTTC
TRBV6-2/TRBV6-3	few	TRBJ2-3	.	CASSSFAGGRPFGSDTQYF	TGTGCCAGCAGCTCCTTTGCGGGCGGTAGACCCTTCGGTTCCGATACGCAGTATTTT
TRBV12-3/TRBV12-4	many	TRBJ2-3	.	CASSIRQRARGTDTQYF	TGTGCCAGCAGTATAAGACAGCGGGCTAGGGGCACAGATACGCAGTATTTT
TRBV5-5	few	TRBJ2-6	.	CASSPRGHSGANVLTF	TGTGCCAGCAGCCCGAGAGGACACTCTGGGGCCAACGTCCTGACTTTC
TRBV12-3/TRBV12-4	few	TRBJ1-6	.	CASSYRGSYNSPLHF	TGTGCCAGCAGTTACAGAGGATCCTATAATTCACCCCTCCACTTT
TRBV24-1	few	TRBJ2-3	.	CATSDLADTQYF	TGTGCCACCAGTGATTTGGCAGATACGCAGTATTTT
TRBV27	few	TRBJ1-2	.	CASSFGPHYGYTF	TGTGCCAGCAGTTTCGGTCCCCACTATGGCTACACCTTC
TRBV7-8	many	TRBJ2-3	.	CASSLVSGGSTDTQYF	TGTGCCAGCAGCTTAGTCTCGGGCGGGAGCACAGATACGCAGTATTTT
TRBV2	few	TRBJ1-6	.	CASSGPAGALHF	TGTGCCAGCAGTGGCCCCGCGGGGGCCCTCCACTTT
TRBV27	few	TRBJ1-5	TRBD1	CASSATGGFGQPQHF	TGTGCCAGCAGCGCAACAGGGGGTTTTGGGCAGCCCCAGCATTTT
TRBV7-8	many	TRBJ2-3	TRBD2	CASSATSGRAGSTQYF	TGTGCCAGCAGCGCCACTAGCGGGAGGGCCGGTAGCACGCAGTATTTT
TRBV20-1	.	TRBJ2-3	.	CSARDPLAENTDTQYF	TGCAGTGCTAGAGATCCACTAGCAGAAAACACAGATACGCAGTATTTT
TRBV7-9	few	TRBJ2-3	.	CASSLRGADTQYF	TGTGCCAGCAGCTTAAGGGGGGCAGATACGCAGTATTTT
TRBV19	few	TRBJ1-4	.	CASSMDSATNEKLFF	TGTGCCAGTAGTATGGACTCCGCAACTAATGAAAAACTGTTTTTT
TRBV5-5	few	TRBJ1-5	.	CASSSRPNQPQHF	TGTGCCAGCAGCTCTCGACCGAATCAGCCCCAGCATTTT
TRBV11-2	many	TRBJ2-1	.	CASSLDPFAPNEQFF	TGTGCCAGCAGCTTAGATCCCTTTGCTCCCAATGAGCAGTTCTTC
TRBV5-6	.	TRBJ2-1	.	CASSLDPEGEQFF	TGTGCCAGCAGCTTGGACCCAGAGGGTGAGCAGTTCTTC
TRBV27	few	TRBJ2-3	TRBD1	CASGPGTGAPDTQYF	TGTGCCAGCGGGCCCGGGACAGGGGCCCCAGATACGCAGTATTTT
TRBV18	.	TRBJ1-6	.	CASSLYDRSYSSYNSPLHF	TGTGCCAGCTCACTCTATGACAGGAGCTATAGCTCCTATAATTCACCCCTCCACTTT
TRBV6-5	many	TRBJ2-7	.	CASSRVGMGYEQYF	TGTGCCAGCAGCAGGGTCGGGATGGGTTACGAGCAGTACTTC
TRBV18	.	TRBJ2-3	TRBD2	CASSGTSVTDTQYF	TGTGCCAGCTCCGGGACTAGCGTCACAGATACGCAGTATTTT
TRBV20-1	few	TRBJ2-7	.	CSARVRGTFSVYEQYF	TGCAGTGCTAGAGTCAGGGGGACTTTCTCGGTCTACGAGCAGTACTTC
TRBV6-2/TRBV6-3	.	TRBJ2-7	TRBD1	CASSFDRDYEQYF	TGTGCCAGCAGTTTCGACAGGGACTACGAGCAGTACTTC
TRBV2	.	TRBJ1-2	.	CASSEALGSNYGYTF	TGTGCCAGCAGTGAGGCCCTTGGTAGTAACTATGGCTACACCTTC
TRBV20-1	many	TRBJ2-5	TRBD2	CSARDPASGSQRETQYF	TGCAGTGCTAGAGATCCGGCTAGCGGGTCGCAGAGGGAGACCCAGTACTTC
TRBV7-9	.	TRBJ2-2	.	CASSSAGNRARENTGELFF	TGTGCCAGCAGCTCCGCTGGCAACCGAGCCAGGGAGAACACCGGGGAGCTGTTTTTT
TRBV18	.	TRBJ1-5	.	CASSPSPDQPQHF	TGTGCCAGCTCACCTTCCCCGGATCAGCCCCAGCATTTT
TRBV4-2	many	TRBJ2-7	TRBD2	CASSQDQAGEDNEQYF	TGTGCCAGCAGCCAAGACCAGGCGGGAGAGGACAACGAGCAGTACTTC
TRBV30	.	TRBJ2-7	.	CAVGGQSSYEQYF	TGTGCCGTGGGGGGCCAAAGCTCCTACGAGCAGTACTTC
TRBV3-1	few	TRBJ1-2	.	CASSILTSYGYTF	TGTGCCAGCAGCATCCTGACTAGTTATGGCTACACCTTC
TRBV6-2/TRBV6-3	.	TRBJ1-1	TRBD1	CASSHFLTGGGFEAFF	TGTGCCAGCAGTCACTTCCTGACAGGGGGAGGATTCGAAGCTTTCTTT
TRBV5-1	.	TRBJ1-5	TRBD1	CASSLRGGGNQPQHF	TGCGCCAGCAGCTTGCGAGGGGGCGGTAATCAGCCCCAGCATTTT
TRBV20-1	.	TRBJ2-1	TRBD2	CSALTLAGESYNEQFF	TGCAGTGCGCTAACCCTAGCGGGAGAGTCCTACAATGAGCAGTTCTTC
TRBV30	few	TRBJ2-7	.	CAWSSWGNNPYEQYF	TGTGCCTGGAGTTCTTGGGGGAATAACCCCTACGAGCAGTACTTC
TRBV20-1	.	TRBJ1-5	.	CSAKRPAYQPQHF	TGCAGTGCCAAGAGGCCAGCCTATCAGCCCCAGCATTTT
TRBV24-1	.	TRBJ2-3	.	CAASDQRGTQDTQYF	TGTGCCGCCAGTGATCAAAGGGGGACTCAGGATACGCAGTATTTT
TRBV20-1	.	TRBJ1-1	.	CSARDGAYPEAFF	TGCAGTGCTAGAGATGGAGCTTACCCTGAAGCTTTCTTT
TRBV2	.	TRBJ2-2	TRBD1	CASSPGTGHTGELFF	TGTGCCAGCAGCCCCGGGACAGGGCACACCGGGGAGCTGTTTTTT
TRBV7-9	few	TRBJ2-7	TRBD2	CASSLGLREVEYEQYF	TGTGCCAGCAGCTTAGGCTTGCGGGAGGTAGAATACGAGCAGTACTTC
TRBV20-1	.	TRBJ2-3	.	CSAMGTAISTDTQYF	TGCAGTGCTATGGGGACGGCCATTAGCACAGATACGCAGTATTTT
TRBV20-1	few	TRBJ2-3	TRBD2	CSAPGLDRDTQYF	TGCAGTGCTCCGGGACTAGATCGAGATACGCAGTATTTT
TRBV20-1	many	TRBJ2-3	.	CSASPGTVPRTQYF	TGCAGTGCTAGTCCCGGGACTGTCCCGCGGACGCAGTATTTT
TRBV7-9	few	TRBJ2-4	.	CASSRGGTDIQYF	TGTGCCAGCAGCCGTGGGGGGACCGACATTCAGTACTTC
TRBV24-1	few	TRBJ2-1	.	CATTGGAGSYGNEQFF	TGTGCCACCACCGGTGGGGCGGGGTCCTATGGCAATGAGCAGTTCTTC
TRBV9	.	TRBJ1-6	TRBD1	CASSVRGQDDNSPLHF	TGTGCCAGCAGCGTACGAGGACAGGATGATAATTCACCCCTCCACTTT
TRBV7-2	few	TRBJ2-7	.	CASSPNSAGEQYF	TGTGCCAGCAGCCCTAACTCGGCCGGGGAGCAGTACTTC
TRBV29-1	few	TRBJ1-1	.	CSVSRDLGMNTEAFF	TGCAGCGTCTCCAGGGACTTGGGCATGAACACTGAAGCTTTCTTT
TRBV6-1	many	TRBJ2-3	TRBD2	CASSEMVSGRLSTDTQYF	TGTGCCAGCAGTGAAATGGTTAGCGGGAGGCTCAGCACAGATACGCAGTATTTT
TRBV20-1	.	TRBJ2-1	.	CRADLPYNEQFF	TGCAGGGCGGACCTTCCCTACAATGAGCAGTTCTTC
TRBV20-1	.	TRBJ1-2	TRBD1	CSAKGGPYGYTF	TGCAGTGCCAAAGGGGGCCCCTATGGCTACACCTTC
TRBV20-1	many	TRBJ2-1	.	CSASSGTNNNEQFF	TGCAGTGCAAGCTCCGGGACGAATAACAATGAGCAGTTCTTC
TRBV6-2/TRBV6-3	few	TRBJ1-5	TRBD1	CASSYTPDRVGNQPQHF	TGTGCCAGCAGTTACACCCCGGACAGGGTTGGCAATCAGCCCCAGCATTTT
TRBV11-1	few	TRBJ2-2	.	CASSFGQYTGELFF	TGTGCCAGCAGCTTTGGACAGTACACCGGGGAGCTGTTTTTT